This TCR beta chain is drawn from a study of cytomegalovirus exposure and HLA in healthy donors. TCRdb keeps only in-frame clones here, not all; method: immunoSEQ multiplex PCR. The table records approximately 210,000 clones, 88% of them present only once. Per the germline V gene, CDR1 is LNHDA and CDR2 is SQIVND (reference sequence). The CDR3 loop spans 14 amino acids. The ends were cut back, 7 bases at V and 0 bases at J, with 12 bases in the middle. Sequenced input: PBMCs. This chain joins TRBV19 and TRBJ1-2; tentative D call: TRBD1 (6 bases). This TCR was recovered from a young woman in good health and CMV-seronegative. The CDR3 is CASTQGTSNYGYTF. The CDR3 bases are TGTGCCAGTACCCAGGGGACCTCTAACTATGGCTACACCTTC.